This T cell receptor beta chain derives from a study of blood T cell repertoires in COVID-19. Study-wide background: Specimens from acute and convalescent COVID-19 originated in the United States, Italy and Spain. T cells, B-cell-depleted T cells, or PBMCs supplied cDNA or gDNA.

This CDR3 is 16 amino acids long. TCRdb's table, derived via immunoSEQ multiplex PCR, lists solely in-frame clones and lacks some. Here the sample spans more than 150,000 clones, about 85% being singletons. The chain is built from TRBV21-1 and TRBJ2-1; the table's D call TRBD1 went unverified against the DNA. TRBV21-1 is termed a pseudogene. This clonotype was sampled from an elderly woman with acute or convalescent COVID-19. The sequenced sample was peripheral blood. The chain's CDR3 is CHQGPGHRTSYNEQFF. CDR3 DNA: TGTCACCAGGGGCCGGGGCACCGTACCTCCTACAATGAGCAGTTCTTC.